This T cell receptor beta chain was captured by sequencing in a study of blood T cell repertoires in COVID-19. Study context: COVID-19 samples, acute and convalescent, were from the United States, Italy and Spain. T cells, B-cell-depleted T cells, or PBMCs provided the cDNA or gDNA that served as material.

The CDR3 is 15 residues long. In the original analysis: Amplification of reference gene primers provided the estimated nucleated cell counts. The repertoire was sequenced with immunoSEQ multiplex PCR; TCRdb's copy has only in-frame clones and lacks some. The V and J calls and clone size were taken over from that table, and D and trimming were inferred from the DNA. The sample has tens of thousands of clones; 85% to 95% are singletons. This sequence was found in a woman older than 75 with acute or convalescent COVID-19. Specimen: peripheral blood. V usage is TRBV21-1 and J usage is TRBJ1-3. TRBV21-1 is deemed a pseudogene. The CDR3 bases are TGTGCCAGCAGCAACCGGGGGGGAATTGGAAACACCATATATTTT. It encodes CASSNRGGIGNTIYF.